The rows below give T cell receptor beta chains drawn from one sample of a study of cytomegalovirus exposure and HLA in healthy donors. Profiling relied on immunoSEQ multiplex PCR, and the TCRdb table lists in-frame clones only, not all of them. This sample has some 150,000 clones, with 82% found just once. Sequenced: PBMCs. These receptor sequences come from a male donor in good health and CMV-seronegative. CDR3s include the opening cysteine and the closing phenylalanine or tryptophan. Fields, in order: V gene, J gene, D gene, clone size, CDR3 DNA, CDR3 protein. D genes are given only for firm matches. Expanded clones get a size class; other rows say once, few or many, or leave the size out.

TRBV10-3	TRBJ1-5	-	-	TGTGCCATCAGTGACTTGGGGGGGGTTGGTCCCCAGCATTTT	CAISDLGGVGPQHF
TRBV27	TRBJ1-2	TRBD1	-	TGTGCCAGCAGTTTGACAGGGGGCGCCTACGGCTACACCTTC	CASSLTGGAYGYTF
TRBV13	TRBJ2-1	-	-	TGTGCCAGCAGCTTATCTCGCAATGAGCAGTTCTTC	CASSLSRNEQFF
TRBV4-2	TRBJ2-3	TRBD2	-	TGTGCCAGCAGCCCCGGGACTAGCGGGAATGTGAAAGATACGCAGTATTTT	CASSPGTSGNVKDTQYF
TRBV29-1	TRBJ2-7	-	once	TGCAGCGTTGAAGATCCCCCGGTCTCCTACGAGCAGTACTTC	CSVEDPPVSYEQYF
TRBV29-1	TRBJ1-1	-	-	TGCAGCGTTGAAGGGCAGTTGAACACTGAAGCTTTCTTT	CSVEGQLNTEAFF
TRBV10-3	TRBJ1-1	TRBD1	-	TGTGCCACAGGGGACAGTCAGAAGAACACTGAAGCTTTCTTT	CATGDSQKNTEAFF
TRBV10-1	TRBJ2-3	-	-	TGCGCCAGCAGCCCCACCCTAGACACAGATACGCAGTATTTT	CASSPTLDTDTQYF
TRBV18	TRBJ2-2	-	-	TGTGCCAGCTCACTTCAAGACCCAATAAATGACACAACTGATGGGGAGCTGTTTTTT	CASSLQDPINDTTDGELFF
TRBV7-2	TRBJ1-2	-	-	TGTGCCAGCAGCCTAGTGCGGCAGGGTCTGAACTATGGCTACACCTTC	CASSLVRQGLNYGYTF
TRBV19	TRBJ1-5	-	once	TGTGCCAGTAGTATATTTCCAAATCAGCCCCAGCATTTT	CASSIFPNQPQHF
TRBV7-9	TRBJ1-2	TRBD1	-	TGTTCCAGCAGCTTAGCGCAGGGGGAGTATGGCTACACCTTC	CSSSLAQGEYGYTF
TRBV19	TRBJ1-1	-	-	TGTGCCAGTAGTATGAGTGACTGGGAGGCCGCTGAAGCTTTCTTT	CASSMSDWEAAEAFF
TRBV7-2	TRBJ1-1	-	-	TGTGCCAGCAGCCCAATCGCAGGGGCTGAAGCTTTCTTT	CASSPIAGAEAFF
TRBV19	TRBJ2-3	TRBD2	few	TGTGCCAGTAAAAAAACTAGCGGGGTTCTAGATACGCAGTATTTT	CASKKTSGVLDTQYF
TRBV15	TRBJ1-1	-	-	TGTGCCACCAGCAGAGATCGGGAAAGGGGGACTGAAGCTTTCTTT	CATSRDRERGTEAFF
TRBV19	TRBJ2-7	-	-	TGTGCCAGTAGTCAAAGGAGTAGCCCAACCTACGAGCAGTACTTC	CASSQRSSPTYEQYF
TRBV25-1	TRBJ1-3	-	-	TGTGCCAGCAGTGAACCGGGGTTGGGAAACACCATATATTTT	CASSEPGLGNTIYF
TRBV5-1	TRBJ1-5	TRBD1	-	TGCGCCAGCAGCGTAGGACAGGGGAGGAAGCAGCCCCCGCATTTT	CASSVGQGRKQPPHF
TRBV7-9	TRBJ2-7	TRBD1	-	TGTGCCAGCAGCCAGGGACAGGGGGCGATCTACGAGCAGTACTTC	CASSQGQGAIYEQYF
TRBV7-9	TRBJ1-1	-	-	TGTGCCAGCAGCCGACAGAACACTGAAGCTTTCTTT	CASSRQNTEAFF
TRBV4-1	TRBJ2-2	-	-	TGCGCCAGCAGCCAAGTTCTCGGGGAGCTGTTTTTT	CASSQVLGELFF
TRBV19	TRBJ1-1	-	-	TGTGCCAGTAGTGAACAGGATTCTGAAGCTTTCTTT	CASSEQDSEAFF
TRBV5-1	TRBJ2-1	TRBD1	-	TGCGCCAGCAGCTTACAGGGGGCCTCCACTGAGCAGTTCTTC	CASSLQGASTEQFF
TRBV28	TRBJ2-7	TRBD1	-	TGTGCCAGCAGAACGGGACAGGGGGTTTTGGGCGAGCAGTACTTC	CASRTGQGVLGEQYF
TRBV28	TRBJ2-4	-	-	TGTGCCAGCAGTAGTAGCGGAAGAATAGCCAAAAACATTCAGTACTTC	CASSSSGRIAKNIQYF
TRBV5-6	TRBJ2-5	-	-	TGTGCCAGCAGCTTGGGGGAATCGGCAGGGGAGACCCAGTACTTC	CASSLGESAGETQYF
TRBV7-9	TRBJ2-1	-	few	TGTGCCAGCGGATTGGCTAGCGAGTTCTTC	CASGLASEFF
TRBV20-1	TRBJ1-5	-	-	TGCAGTGCTAGCGGGCAGCCCCAGCATTTT	CSASGQPQHF
TRBV2	TRBJ2-4	-	-	TGTGCCAGCAGTTCAGAACCCAAAAACATTCAGTACTTC	CASSSEPKNIQYF
TRBV7-9	TRBJ2-7	-	-	TGTGCCAGCAGCCAAGGGACTGTTTCCTACGAGCAGTACTTC	CASSQGTVSYEQYF
TRBV7-9	TRBJ2-2	TRBD1	-	TGTTCCAGCAGCGCCCCGAGACAGGGGAACAGCGGGGAGCTGTTTTTT	CSSSAPRQGNSGELFF
TRBV30	TRBJ2-5	-	few	TGTGCCTGGAGTGTCCTAACCCAAGAGACCCAGTACTTC	CAWSVLTQETQYF
TRBV19	TRBJ2-7	TRBD2	-	TGTGCCAGTAGACGATCTGCGGGAGGGAATTCCTACGAGCAGTACTTC	CASRRSAGGNSYEQYF
TRBV7-2	TRBJ2-4	-	-	TGTGCCAGCAGCTTAGTTGGACAGCAAAACATTCAGTACTTC	CASSLVGQQNIQYF
TRBV10-3	TRBJ2-7	-	-	TGTGCCATCAGGAATCGAGACGAGCAGTACTTC	CAIRNRDEQYF
TRBV14	TRBJ2-5	-	-	TGTGCCAGCAGCCAAGAGGCCGTAATTCAAGAGACCCAGTACTTC	CASSQEAVIQETQYF
TRBV18	TRBJ2-7	-	-	TGTGCCAGCTCACCATCAGCGGAGGTCTACGAGCAGTACTTC	CASSPSAEVYEQYF
TRBV7-2	TRBJ2-7	-	-	TGTGCCAGCAGCTTACAGGGATCTACCTACGAGCAGTACTTC	CASSLQGSTYEQYF
TRBV7-9	TRBJ1-1	-	-	TGTTCCAGCAGTCAAGAGGTCGCCGTCACTGAAGCTTTCTTT	CSSSQEVAVTEAFF